Reported below is one T cell receptor (beta chain). The PCR used 60 Vbeta and 13 Jbeta primers. The protocol was immunoSEQ multiplex PCR, while the TCRdb copy is restricted to in-frame clones and leaves out a portion. The data show 50,000 to 70,000 clones, and the top ten clones hold about 4%. Germline V gene lookup returns CDR1 GTSNPN and CDR2 SVGIG (reference sequence). V dropped 4 bases and J dropped 3 bases, with 21 bases sitting between them. CDR3 length equals 16 residues. The source of the sample is a study of cytomegalovirus exposure and HLA in healthy donors. The wider study: Prior work identified 100 million to 130 million unique TCR beta sequences in some 200 million T cells.

The chain couples TRBV30 to TRBJ1-2, with D maybe TRBD1 (5 bases). The receptor was derived from a woman between 18 and 29 years old in good health and CMV-seronegative. Sequenced sample: PBMCs. The CDR3 protein is CAWKSETDSYDYGYTF. Here the CDR3 DNA reads TGTGCCTGGAAATCTGAGACAGATTCTTACGACTATGGCTACACCTTC.